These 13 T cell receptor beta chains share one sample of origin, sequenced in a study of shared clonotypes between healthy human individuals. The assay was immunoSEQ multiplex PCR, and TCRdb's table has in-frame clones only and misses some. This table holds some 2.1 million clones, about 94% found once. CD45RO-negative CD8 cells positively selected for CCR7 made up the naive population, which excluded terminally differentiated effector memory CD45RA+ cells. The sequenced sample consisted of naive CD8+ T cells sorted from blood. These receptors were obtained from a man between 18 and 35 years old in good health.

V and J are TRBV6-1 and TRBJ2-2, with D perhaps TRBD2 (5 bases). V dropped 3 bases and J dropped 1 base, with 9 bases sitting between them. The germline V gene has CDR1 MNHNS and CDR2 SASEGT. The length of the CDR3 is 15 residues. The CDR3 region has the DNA TGTGCCAGCAGTGATTATGAGGGGAACACCGGGGAGCTGTTTTTT. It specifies CASSDYEGNTGELFF.

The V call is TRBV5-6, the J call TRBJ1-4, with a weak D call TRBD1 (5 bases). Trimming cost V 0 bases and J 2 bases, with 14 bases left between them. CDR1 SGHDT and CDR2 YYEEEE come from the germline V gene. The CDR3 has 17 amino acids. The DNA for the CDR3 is TGTGCCAGCAGCTTGGCAGGGCAGGGAGTGACTAATGAAAAACTGTTTTTT. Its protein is CASSLAGQGVTNEKLFF.

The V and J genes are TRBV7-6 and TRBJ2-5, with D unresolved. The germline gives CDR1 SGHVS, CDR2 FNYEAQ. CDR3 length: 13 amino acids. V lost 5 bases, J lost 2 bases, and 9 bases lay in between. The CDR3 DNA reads TGTGCCAGCAGCCCGCTGGGGCAAGAGACCCAGTACTTC. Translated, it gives CASSPLGQETQYF. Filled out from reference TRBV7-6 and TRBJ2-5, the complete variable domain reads GAGVSQSPRYKVTKRGQDVALRCDPISGHVSLYWYRQALGQGPEFLTYFNYEAQQDKSGLPNDRFSAERPEGSISTLTIQRTEQRDSAMYRCASSPLGQETQYFGPGTRLLVL.

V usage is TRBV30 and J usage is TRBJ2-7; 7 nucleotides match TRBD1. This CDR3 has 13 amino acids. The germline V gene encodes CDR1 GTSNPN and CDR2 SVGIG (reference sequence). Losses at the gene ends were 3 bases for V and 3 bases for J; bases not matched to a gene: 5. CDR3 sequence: CAWSSDRHYEQYF. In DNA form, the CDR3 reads TGTGCCTGGAGCTCGGACAGGCACTACGAGCAGTACTTC.

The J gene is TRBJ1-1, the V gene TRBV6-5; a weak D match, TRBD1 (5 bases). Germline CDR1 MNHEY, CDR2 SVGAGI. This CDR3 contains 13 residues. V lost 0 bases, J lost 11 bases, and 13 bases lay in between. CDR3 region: CASSYSEGREAFF. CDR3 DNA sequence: TGTGCCAGCAGTTACTCGGAGGGACGGGAGGCTTTCTTT.

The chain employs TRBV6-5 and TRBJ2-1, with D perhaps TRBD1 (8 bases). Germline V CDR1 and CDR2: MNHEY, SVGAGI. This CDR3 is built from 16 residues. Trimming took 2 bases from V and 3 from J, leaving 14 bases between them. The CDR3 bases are TGTGCCAGCAGTTACCTGACAGGGGAGGGCTACAATGAGCAGTTCTTC. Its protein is CASSYLTGEGYNEQFF.

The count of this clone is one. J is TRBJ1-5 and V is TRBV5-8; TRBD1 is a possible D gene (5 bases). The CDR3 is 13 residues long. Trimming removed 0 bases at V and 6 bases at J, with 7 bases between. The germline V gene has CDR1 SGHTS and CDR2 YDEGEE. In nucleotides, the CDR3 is TGTGCCAGCAGCTTGGCCACAGGTCAGCCCCAGCATTTT. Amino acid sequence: CASSLATGQPQHF.

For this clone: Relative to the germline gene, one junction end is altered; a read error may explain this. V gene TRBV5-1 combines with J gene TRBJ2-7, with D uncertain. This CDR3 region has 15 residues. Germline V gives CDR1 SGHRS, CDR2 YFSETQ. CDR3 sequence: CASSPTIDGAYVQYF. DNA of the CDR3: TGCGCCAGCAGCCCCACAATAGACGGAGCGTACGTGCAGTACTTC.

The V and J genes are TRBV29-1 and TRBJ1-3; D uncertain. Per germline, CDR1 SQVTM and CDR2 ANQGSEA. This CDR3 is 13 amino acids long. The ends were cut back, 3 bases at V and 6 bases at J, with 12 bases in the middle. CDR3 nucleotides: TGCAGCGTTGAGGGTAGCGGCGAAAACACCATATATTTT. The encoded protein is CSVEGSGENTIYF.

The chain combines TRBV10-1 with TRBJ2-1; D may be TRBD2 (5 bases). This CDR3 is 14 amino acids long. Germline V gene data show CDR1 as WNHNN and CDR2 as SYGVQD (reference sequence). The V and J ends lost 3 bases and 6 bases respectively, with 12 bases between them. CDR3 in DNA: TGCGCCAGCAGTGAAGGGAGCGAGGTCAATGAGCAGTTCTTC. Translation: CASSEGSEVNEQFF.

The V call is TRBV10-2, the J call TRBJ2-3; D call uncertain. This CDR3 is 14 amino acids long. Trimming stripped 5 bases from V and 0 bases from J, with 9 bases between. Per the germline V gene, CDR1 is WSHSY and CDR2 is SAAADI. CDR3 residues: CASSLVESTDTQYF. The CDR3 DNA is TGCGCCAGCAGTCTTGTGGAAAGCACAGATACGCAGTATTTT.

DNA for the CDR3: TGTGCCAGCAGTTACTCGACAAGCGGGCTCTACAATGAGCAGTTCTTC. Its protein product is CASSYSTSGLYNEQFF. V is TRBV6-6 and J is TRBJ2-1, with D perhaps TRBD2 (6 bases). Germline loops: CDR1 MNHNY, CDR2 SVGAGI (reference sequence). V dropped 0 bases and J dropped 3 bases, with 12 bases sitting between them. The CDR3 covers 16 residues.

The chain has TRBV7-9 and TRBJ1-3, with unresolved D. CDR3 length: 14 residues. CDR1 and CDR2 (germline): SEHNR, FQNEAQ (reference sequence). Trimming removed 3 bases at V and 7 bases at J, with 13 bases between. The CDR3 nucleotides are TGTGCCAGCAGCTTCGGAGACGCCGGGAACACCATATATTTT. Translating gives CASSFGDAGNTIYF. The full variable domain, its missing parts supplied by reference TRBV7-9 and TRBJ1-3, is DTGVSQNPRHKITKRGQNVTFRCDPISEHNRLYWYRQTLGQGPEFLTYFQNEAQLEKSRLLSDRFSAERPKGSFSTLEIQRTEQGDSAMYLCASSFGDAGNTIYFGEGSWLTVV.